This TCR beta chain was captured by sequencing in a study of blood T cell repertoires in COVID-19. Per the original data handling: Reference gene primer amplification yielded estimated nucleated cell counts. Sequencing was performed with immunoSEQ multiplex PCR; in TCRdb, only in-frame clones are kept and a portion is missing. The V and J calls and clone size come from that table; D and trimming were worked out from the DNA. The table has about 210,000 clones, approximately 86% seen once. This TCR was recovered from a man aged 18 to 35 with active or convalescent COVID-19. Sequencing was carried out using peripheral blood.

CDR3 protein: CASSFSQVNTEAFF. CDR3 bases: TGTGCCAGCAGCTTCTCCCAGGTGAACACTGAAGCTTTCTTT. J is TRBJ1-1 and V is TRBV7-9; D ambiguous. The V end was cut by 3 bases, the J end by 0 bases, with 8 bases between. The CDR3 contains 14 residues. Germline V gene lookup returns CDR1 SEHNR and CDR2 FQNEAQ (reference sequence).